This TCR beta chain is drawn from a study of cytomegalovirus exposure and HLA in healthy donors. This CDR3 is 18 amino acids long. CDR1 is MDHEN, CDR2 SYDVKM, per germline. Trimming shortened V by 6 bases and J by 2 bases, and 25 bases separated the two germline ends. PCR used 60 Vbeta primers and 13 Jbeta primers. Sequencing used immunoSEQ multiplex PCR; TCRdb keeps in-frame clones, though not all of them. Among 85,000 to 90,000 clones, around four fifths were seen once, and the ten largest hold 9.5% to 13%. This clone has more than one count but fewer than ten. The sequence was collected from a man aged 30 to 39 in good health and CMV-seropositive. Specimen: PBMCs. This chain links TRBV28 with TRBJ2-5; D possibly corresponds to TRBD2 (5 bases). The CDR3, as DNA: TGTGCCAGCAGACCCCAAGGACGGGGTATGAGGCCTCAAGAGACCCAGTACTTC. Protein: CASRPQGRGMRPQETQYF. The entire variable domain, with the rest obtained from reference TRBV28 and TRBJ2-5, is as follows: DVKVTQSSRYLVKRTGEKVFLECVQDMDHENMFWYRQDPGLGLRLIYFSYDVKMKEKGDIPEGYSVSREKKERFSLILESASTNQTSMYLCASRPQGRGMRPQETQYFGPGTRLLVL.